The clone carrying this T cell receptor beta chain was seen ten or more times. Its antigen is not identified. The data were obtained in a study of T cells in Graves' hyperthyroidism and ophthalmopathy. Study results and limitations: Also found in blood were most expanded thyroid clonotypes above 0.001. A 13 V-J signature model discriminated ophthalmopathy versus stable hyperthyroidism.

TCR beta CDR3 region amplification was performed from RNA transcripts. HTBI primers drove first-round RT-PCR of the TCR CDR3. Using its own MiXCR run on the multiplex PCR reads, TCRdb lists one record per CDR3 protein. The sample contains 500,000 to 750,000 distinct CDR3 sequences, around 16% of which appear only once. The CDR3 totals 13 residues. Trimming pared 4 bases from V and 10 bases from J, leaving 16 bases between. V is TRBV12-3 or TRBV12-4 and J is TRBJ1-1; maybe TRBD1 (5 bases). This receptor was obtained from a woman in her 30s with Graves' hyperthyroidism. Sequenced: blood. The CDR3 reads CASSSGPTRPAFF. The CDR3 coding sequence is TGTGCCAGCAGTTCGGGACCCACCCGGCCAGCTTTCTTT.